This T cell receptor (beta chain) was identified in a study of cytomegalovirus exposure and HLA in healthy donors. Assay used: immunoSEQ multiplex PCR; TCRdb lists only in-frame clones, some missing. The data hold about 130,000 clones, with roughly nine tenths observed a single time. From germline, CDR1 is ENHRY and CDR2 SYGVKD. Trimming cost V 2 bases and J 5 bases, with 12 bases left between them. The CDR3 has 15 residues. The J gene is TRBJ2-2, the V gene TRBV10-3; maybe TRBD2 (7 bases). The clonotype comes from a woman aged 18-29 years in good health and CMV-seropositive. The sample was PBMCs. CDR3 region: CAISEEGEGTGELFF. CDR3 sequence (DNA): TGTGCCATCAGTGAGGAGGGGGAGGGGACCGGGGAGCTGTTTTTT.